What follows is one TCR beta chain and its context. Its antigen is not known. Profiled with immunoSEQ multiplex PCR; TCRdb holds only in-frame clones, not every one. The sample includes 150,000 to 200,000 clones, about nine tenths of them seen just once. This specimen belongs to a study of T cell responses to AZD1222 COVID-19 vaccine. General study findings and limits: Donors were chiefly white British, with a greater number of females, and clonal diversity was perhaps underestimated. With two AZD1222 doses given, Spike-specific TCR breadth and depth both rose.

Specimen: peripheral blood, collected 28 days after the second AZD1222 dose. This TCR derives from an adult who received the AZD1222 COVID-19 vaccine.

DNA of the CDR3: TGTGCCAGCAGTTTACCCAACGGGAGGGTCTATGGCTACACCTTC. Encoded protein: CASSLPNGRVYGYTF. The chain employs TRBV28 and TRBJ1-2; the D is unclear. V lost 2 bases to trimming and J lost 4 bases, with 14 bases between them. The CDR3 contains 15 residues. From germline, CDR1 is MDHEN and CDR2 SYDVKM.